These T cell receptor beta chains were read from a single sample in a study of T cells in Graves' hyperthyroidism and ophthalmopathy. TCRdb itself ran the multiplex PCR reads through MiXCR, one entry per CDR3 protein. This table holds 95,000 to 110,000 distinct CDR3 sequences, 16% found once. Sequenced sample: blood. These receptors were taken from a woman in her forties or fifties with Graves' hyperthyroidism. Both conserved end residues are part of each CDR3. The D gene is left open where the match is weak. Clone size is shown for a subset of rows, as once, few, many or a class of expanded clone.

CDR3nt,CDR3aa,abundance,v_gene,d_gene,j_gene
TGTGCCAGCAGAGGGGCGGGAGGACCCTACAATGAGCAGTTCTTC,CASRGAGGPYNEQFF,many,TRBV12-3/TRBV12-4,TRBD2,TRBJ2-1
TGTGCCAGCAGCGACCTTGACAGGAGGACTGAAGCTTTCTTT,CASSDLDRRTEAFF,-,TRBV6-1,-,TRBJ1-1
TGTGCCAGCACTCTAGACAGGGGCTATGGCTACACCTTC,CASTLDRGYGYTF,many,TRBV5-6,TRBD1,TRBJ1-2
TGTGCCAGCAGTCAGAGAAATAGGTGGGAGCAGTTCTTC,CASSQRNRWEQFF,many,TRBV27,-,TRBJ2-1
TGTGCCAGCAGTTTGGGCTCGGACTATGGCTACACCTTC,CASSLGSDYGYTF,many,TRBV12-3/TRBV12-4,-,TRBJ1-2
TGCGCCAGCAGCTTTTGGGGGCGTGAGACCCAGTACTTC,CASSFWGRETQYF,few,TRBV5-1,-,TRBJ2-5
TGCAGTGCTACCCGGAACTATGGCTACACCTTC,CSATRNYGYTF,many,TRBV20-1,-,TRBJ1-2
TGTGCCAGCAGCTTGGAGTACGAGCAGTACTTC,CASSLEYEQYF,-,TRBV11-2,-,TRBJ2-7
TGTGCCAGCAGCGGGGACAGGGCGGACGATGAGCAGTTCTTC,CASSGDRADDEQFF,many,TRBV12-3/TRBV12-4,TRBD1,TRBJ2-1
TGTGCCAGCAGCCTAATAGCGGGAGCAAACAATGAGCAGTTCTTC,CASSLIAGANNEQFF,-,TRBV14,TRBD2,TRBJ2-1
TGTGCCACCAGCCGTGGCGCGGGGGCATCTGGAAACGCCATATATTTT,CATSRGAGASGNAIYF,-,TRBV15,-,TRBJ1-3
TGTGCCAGCAGTTTCGGACAGTTTCAGCCCCAGCATTTT,CASSFGQFQPQHF,many,TRBV27,-,TRBJ1-5
TGTGCCAGCAGCGTAGGGGGGGGCCCGAGGGGAGATACGCAGTATTTT,CASSVGGGPRGDTQYF,many,TRBV9,-,TRBJ2-3
TGTGCCAGCAGTTCCGCCGGGGGTACTGAAGCTTTCTTT,CASSSAGGTEAFF,many,TRBV28,-,TRBJ1-1
TGTGCCAGCAGTTACCGGGCGGGACAAGGGCATAGCAATCAGCCCCAGCATTTT,CASSYRAGQGHSNQPQHF,many,TRBV6-2/TRBV6-3,-,TRBJ1-5
TGCAGTGCTCCCCGCGGGGGGTTACAAGAGACCCAGTACTTC,CSAPRGGLQETQYF,many,TRBV20-1,TRBD2,TRBJ2-5
TGTGCCAGCAGTACCGGGGAAAACGAGCAGTTCTTC,CASSTGENEQFF,many,TRBV28,-,TRBJ2-1
TGTGCCAGCAGTTACGAGCGCAATCAGCCCCAGCATTTT,CASSYERNQPQHF,few,TRBV6-5,-,TRBJ1-5
TGCGCCAGCAGCTTGGTTGTTGGGCTAGCGTACAATGAGCAGTTCTTC,CASSLVVGLAYNEQFF,many,TRBV5-1,-,TRBJ2-1
TGTGCCAGCAGCCTCCGGGCGTCTCGTGGCTACACCTTC,CASSLRASRGYTF,many,TRBV3-1,-,TRBJ1-2
TGTGCCAGCAGCCCCCGGACTAGCGGGCTGTCCTACAATGAGCAGTTCTTC,CASSPRTSGLSYNEQFF,many,TRBV14,TRBD2,TRBJ2-1
TGCAGTTTCAAGGGTGACGGCACAGATACGCAGTATTTT,CSFKGDGTDTQYF,many,TRBV20-1,-,TRBJ2-3
TGTGCCAGCAGCCAGTCCCGGGATCGCTACACCTTC,CASSQSRDRYTF,many,TRBV3-1,-,TRBJ1-2
TGTGCCAGCAGGCTAGCGGGAGTCTACAATGAGCAGTTCTTC,CASRLAGVYNEQFF,many,TRBV6-1,TRBD2,TRBJ2-1
TGTGCCTGGAGTGACCCCGGACGGAATGAAGCTTTCTTT,CAWSDPGRNEAFF,many,TRBV30,-,TRBJ1-1
TGTGCCAGCAGAAGGACAGGGCGAGGGGGGAAGAGCAATCAGCCCCAGCATTTT,CASRRTGRGGKSNQPQHF,many,TRBV6-2/TRBV6-3,TRBD1,TRBJ1-5
TGCGCCAGCAAACCTTCCGGGACCGGGATTTCACCCCTCCACTTT,CASKPSGTGISPLHF,many,TRBV5-1,-,TRBJ1-6